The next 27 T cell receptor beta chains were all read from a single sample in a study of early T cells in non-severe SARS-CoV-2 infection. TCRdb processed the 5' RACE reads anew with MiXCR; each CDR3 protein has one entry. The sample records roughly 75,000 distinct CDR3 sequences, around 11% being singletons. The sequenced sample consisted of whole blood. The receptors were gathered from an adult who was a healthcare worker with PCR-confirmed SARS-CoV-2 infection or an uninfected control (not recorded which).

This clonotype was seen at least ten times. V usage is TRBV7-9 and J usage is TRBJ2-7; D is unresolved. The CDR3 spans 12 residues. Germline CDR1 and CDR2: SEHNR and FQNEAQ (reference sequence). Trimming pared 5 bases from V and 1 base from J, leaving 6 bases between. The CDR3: CASSLVSYEQYF. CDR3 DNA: TGTGCCAGCAGCCTAGTATCCTACGAGCAGTACTTC.

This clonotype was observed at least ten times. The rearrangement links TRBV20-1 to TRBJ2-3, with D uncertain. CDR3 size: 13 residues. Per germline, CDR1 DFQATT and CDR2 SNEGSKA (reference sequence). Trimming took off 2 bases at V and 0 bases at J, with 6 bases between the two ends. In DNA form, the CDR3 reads TGCAGTGCTAGACAGCCTAGCACAGATACGCAGTATTTT. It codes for CSARQPSTDTQYF.

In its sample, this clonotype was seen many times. The CDR3 sequence is CASSLASGGEQYF. Here the CDR3 DNA reads TGTGCCAGCAGCTTAGCTTCGGGGGGCGAGCAGTACTTC. The chain uses TRBV7-6 and TRBJ2-7, with TRBD2 matching over 7 bases. The CDR3 runs to 13 residues. V trimming: 0 bases; J trimming: 6 bases; junction bases outside the gene matches: 2. Germline V gene lookup returns CDR1 SGHVS and CDR2 FNYEAQ.

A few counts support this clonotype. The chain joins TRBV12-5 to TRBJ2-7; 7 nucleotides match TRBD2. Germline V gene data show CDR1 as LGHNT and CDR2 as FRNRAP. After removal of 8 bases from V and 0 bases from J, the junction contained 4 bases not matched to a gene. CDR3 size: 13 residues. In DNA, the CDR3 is TGTGCTAGTAGGGAGGGCGTCTCCTACGAGCAGTACTTC. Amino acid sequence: CASREGVSYEQYF.

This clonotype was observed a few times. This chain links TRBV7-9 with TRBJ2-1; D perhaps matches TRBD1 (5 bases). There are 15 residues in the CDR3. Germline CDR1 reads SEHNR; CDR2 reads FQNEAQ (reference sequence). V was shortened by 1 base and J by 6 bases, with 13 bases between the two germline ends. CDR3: CASSLEGMRGNEQFF. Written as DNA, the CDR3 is TGTGCCAGCAGCTTAGAGGGGATGAGAGGCAATGAGCAGTTCTTC.

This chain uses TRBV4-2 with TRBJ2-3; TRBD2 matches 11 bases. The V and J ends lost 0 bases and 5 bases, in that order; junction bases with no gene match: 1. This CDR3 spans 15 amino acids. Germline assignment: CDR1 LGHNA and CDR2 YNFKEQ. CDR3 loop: CASSQETSGGDTQYF. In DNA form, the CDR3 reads TGTGCCAGCAGCCAAGAAACTAGCGGGGGAGATACGCAGTATTTT.

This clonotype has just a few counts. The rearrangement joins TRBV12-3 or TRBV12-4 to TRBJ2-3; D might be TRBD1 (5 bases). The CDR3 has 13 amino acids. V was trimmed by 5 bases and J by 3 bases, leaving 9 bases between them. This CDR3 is CASSLGVTDTQYF. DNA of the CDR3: TGTGCCAGCAGTCTAGGGGTAACAGATACGCAGTATTTT.

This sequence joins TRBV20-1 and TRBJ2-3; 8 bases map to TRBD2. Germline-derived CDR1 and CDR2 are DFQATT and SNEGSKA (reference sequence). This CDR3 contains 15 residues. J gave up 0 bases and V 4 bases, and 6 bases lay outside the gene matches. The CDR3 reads CSATLAGHSTDTQYF. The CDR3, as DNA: TGCAGTGCTACCTTAGCGGGGCATAGCACAGATACGCAGTATTTT.

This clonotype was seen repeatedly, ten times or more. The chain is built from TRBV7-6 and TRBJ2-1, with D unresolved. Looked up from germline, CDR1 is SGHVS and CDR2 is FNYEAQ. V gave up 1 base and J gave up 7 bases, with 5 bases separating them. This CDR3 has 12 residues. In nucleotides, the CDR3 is TGTGCCAGCAGCTTAGTTGGGAATGAGCAGTTCTTC. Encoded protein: CASSLVGNEQFF.

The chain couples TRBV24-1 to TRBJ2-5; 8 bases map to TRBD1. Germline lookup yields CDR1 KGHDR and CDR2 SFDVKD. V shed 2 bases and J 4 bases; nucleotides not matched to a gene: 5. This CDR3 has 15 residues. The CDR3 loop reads CATSDSTGDPETQYF. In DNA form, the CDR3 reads TGTGCCACCAGTGATTCGACAGGGGATCCAGAGACCCAGTACTTC.

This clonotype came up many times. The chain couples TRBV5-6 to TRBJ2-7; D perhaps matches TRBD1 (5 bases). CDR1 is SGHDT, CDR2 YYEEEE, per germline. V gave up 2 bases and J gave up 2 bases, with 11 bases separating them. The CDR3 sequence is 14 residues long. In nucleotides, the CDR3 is TGTGCCAGCAGCTTATTCGACAGCACCTACGAGCAGTACTTC. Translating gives CASSLFDSTYEQYF.

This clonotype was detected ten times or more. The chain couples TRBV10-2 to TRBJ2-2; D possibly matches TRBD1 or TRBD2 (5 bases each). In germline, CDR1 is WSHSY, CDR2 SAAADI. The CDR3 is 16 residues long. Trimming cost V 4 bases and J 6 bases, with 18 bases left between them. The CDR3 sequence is CASSVLSGSSAGELFF. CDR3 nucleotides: TGCGCCAGCAGTGTCCTCTCAGGGAGCTCAGCCGGGGAGCTGTTTTTT.

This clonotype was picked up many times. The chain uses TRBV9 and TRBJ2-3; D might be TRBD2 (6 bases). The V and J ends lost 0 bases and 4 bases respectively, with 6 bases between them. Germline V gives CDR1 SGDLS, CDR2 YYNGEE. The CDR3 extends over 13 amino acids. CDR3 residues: CASSVGRADTQYF. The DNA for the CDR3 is TGTGCCAGCAGCGTAGGGAGGGCAGATACGCAGTATTTT. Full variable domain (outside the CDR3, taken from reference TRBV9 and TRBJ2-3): DSGVTQTPKHLITATGQRVTLRCSPRSGDLSVYWYQQSLDQGLQFLIQYYNGEERAKGNILERFSAQQFPDLHSELNLSSLELGDSALYFCASSVGRADTQYFGPGTRLTVL.

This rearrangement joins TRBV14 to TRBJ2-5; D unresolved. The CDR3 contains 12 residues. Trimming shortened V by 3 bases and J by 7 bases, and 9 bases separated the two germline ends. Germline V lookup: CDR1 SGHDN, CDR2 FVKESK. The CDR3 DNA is TGTGCCAGCAGCCAGCCCCTTGGGACCCAGTACTTC. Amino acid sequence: CASSQPLGTQYF.

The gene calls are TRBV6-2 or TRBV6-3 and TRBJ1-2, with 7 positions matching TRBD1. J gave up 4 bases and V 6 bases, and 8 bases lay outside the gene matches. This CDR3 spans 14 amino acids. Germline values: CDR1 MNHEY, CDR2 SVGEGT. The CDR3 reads CASRAPGQSYGYTF. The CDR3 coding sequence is TGTGCCAGCAGAGCTCCGGGACAGAGCTATGGCTACACCTTC.

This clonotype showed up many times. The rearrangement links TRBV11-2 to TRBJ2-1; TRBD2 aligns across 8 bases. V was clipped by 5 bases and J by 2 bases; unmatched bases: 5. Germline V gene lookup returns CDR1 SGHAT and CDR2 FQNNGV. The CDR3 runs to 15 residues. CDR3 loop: CASSPTSGTYNEQFF. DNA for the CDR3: TGTGCCAGCAGCCCCACTAGCGGAACCTACAATGAGCAGTTCTTC.

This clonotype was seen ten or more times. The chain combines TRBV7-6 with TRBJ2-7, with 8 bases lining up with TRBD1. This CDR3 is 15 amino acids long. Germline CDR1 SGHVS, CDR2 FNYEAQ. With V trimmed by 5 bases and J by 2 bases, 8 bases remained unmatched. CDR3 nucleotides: TGTGCCAGCAGCGCTCGGACAGGGAAAACCTACGAGCAGTACTTC. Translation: CASSARTGKTYEQYF.

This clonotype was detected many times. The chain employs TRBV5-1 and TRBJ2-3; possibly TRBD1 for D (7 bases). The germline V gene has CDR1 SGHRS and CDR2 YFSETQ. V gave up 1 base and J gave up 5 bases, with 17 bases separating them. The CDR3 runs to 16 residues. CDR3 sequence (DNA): TGCGCCAGCAGCTTGACCTCCCAGGGGGGTAAAGATACGCAGTATTTT. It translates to CASSLTSQGGKDTQYF.

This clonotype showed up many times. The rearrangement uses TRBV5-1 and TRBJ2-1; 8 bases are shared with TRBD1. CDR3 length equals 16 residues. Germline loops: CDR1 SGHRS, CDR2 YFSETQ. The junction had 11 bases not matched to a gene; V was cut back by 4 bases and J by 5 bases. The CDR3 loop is CASSPGTGGRDNEQFF. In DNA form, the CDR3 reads TGCGCCAGCAGCCCCGGGACAGGAGGAAGAGACAATGAGCAGTTCTTC. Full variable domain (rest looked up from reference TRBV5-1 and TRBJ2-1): KAGVTQTPRYLIKTRGQQVTLSCSPISGHRSVSWYQQTPGQGLQFLFEYFSETQRNKGNFPGRFSGRQFSNSRSEMNVSTLELGDSALYLCASSPGTGGRDNEQFFGPGTRLTVL.

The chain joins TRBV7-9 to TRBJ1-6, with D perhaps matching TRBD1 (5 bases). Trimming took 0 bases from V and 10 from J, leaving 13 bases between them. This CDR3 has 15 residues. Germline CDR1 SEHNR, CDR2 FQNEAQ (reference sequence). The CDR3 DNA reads TGTGCCAGCAGCTTAGCGCTGGGCAGGGAATCACCCCTCCACTTT. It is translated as CASSLALGRESPLHF.

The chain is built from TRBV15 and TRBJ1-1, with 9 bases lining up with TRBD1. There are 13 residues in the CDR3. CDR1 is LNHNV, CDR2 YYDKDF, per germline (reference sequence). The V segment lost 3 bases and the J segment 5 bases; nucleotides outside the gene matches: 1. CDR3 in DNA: TGTGCCACCAGCAGGGACAGGGGAACTGAAGCTTTCTTT. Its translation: CATSRDRGTEAFF.

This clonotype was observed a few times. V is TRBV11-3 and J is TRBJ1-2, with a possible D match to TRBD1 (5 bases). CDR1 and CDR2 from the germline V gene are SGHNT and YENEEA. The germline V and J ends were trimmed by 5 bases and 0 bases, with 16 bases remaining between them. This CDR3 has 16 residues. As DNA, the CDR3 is TGTGCCAGCAGCCCAAGGACACCGCCGACTAACTATGGCTACACCTTC. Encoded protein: CASSPRTPPTNYGYTF.

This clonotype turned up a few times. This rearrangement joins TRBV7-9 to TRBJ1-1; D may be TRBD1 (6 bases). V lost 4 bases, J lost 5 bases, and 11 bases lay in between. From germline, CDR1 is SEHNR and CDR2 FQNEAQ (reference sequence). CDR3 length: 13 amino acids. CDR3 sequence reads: CASSSPGVTEAFF. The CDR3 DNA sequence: TGTGCCAGCAGCTCCCCAGGGGTGACTGAAGCTTTCTTT.

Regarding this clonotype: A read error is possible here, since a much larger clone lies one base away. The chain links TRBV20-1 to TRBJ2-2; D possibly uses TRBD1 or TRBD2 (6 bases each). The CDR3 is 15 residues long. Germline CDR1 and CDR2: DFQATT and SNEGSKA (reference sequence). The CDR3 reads CSALPNWGHGGELVF. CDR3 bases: TGCAGTGCCCTCCCAAATTGGGGGCATGGCGGGGAGCTGGTTTTT.

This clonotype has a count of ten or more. CDR3 sequence: CASSLEARRTQYF. CDR3 coding DNA: TGTGCCAGCAGTTTGGAGGCTCGGAGGACGCAGTATTTT. V usage is TRBV12-3 or TRBV12-4 and J usage is TRBJ2-3, with a weak D call TRBD2 (5 bases). Trimming cost V 3 bases and J 9 bases, with 13 bases left between them. CDR3 length: 13 residues.

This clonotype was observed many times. CDR3 sequence: CASSTQGTLGGQETQYF. The CDR3 coding sequence is TGTGCCAGCAGCACCCAAGGTACCCTCGGAGGCCAAGAGACCCAGTACTTC. The chain combines TRBV3-1 with TRBJ2-5; D is perhaps TRBD2 (5 bases). Germline V gene sequence: CDR1 LGHDT, CDR2 YNNKEL (reference sequence). V was trimmed by 5 bases and J by 1 base, leaving 20 bases between them. This CDR3 is built from 17 residues.

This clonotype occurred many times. DNA for the CDR3: TGTGCCAGCAGTTACTCGCAGGTCTACACTGAAGCTTTCTTT. It yields the protein CASSYSQVYTEAFF. The J gene is TRBJ1-1, the V gene TRBV6-2 or TRBV6-3; D is uncertain. The CDR3 is 14 amino acids. V lost 0 bases, J lost 3 bases, and 8 bases lay in between. Germline V gives CDR1 MNHEY, CDR2 SVGEGT.